These 19 T cell receptor beta chains came from one sample sequenced in a study of T cells in Graves' hyperthyroidism and ophthalmopathy. RNA transcripts gave rise to amplified TCR beta CDR3 regions. Using the HTBI primer set, a first-round RT-PCR was run on the TCR CDR3. TCRdb reprocessed the multiplex PCR reads with MiXCR, giving one entry per CDR3 protein. The sample lists about 550,000 distinct CDR3 sequences; 20% to 25% were seen once. The specimen was blood. These receptors were taken from a man younger than 35 with Graves' hyperthyroidism.

V usage is TRBV3-1 and J usage is TRBJ2-7; D uncertain. V was pared by 3 bases and J by 2 bases, with 5 bases between. The CDR3 runs to 12 residues. The V gene's germline CDR1 is LGHDT and CDR2 YNNKEL (reference sequence). The CDR3 is CASSHNTYEQYF. DNA for the CDR3: TGTGCCAGCAGCCACAATACCTACGAGCAGTACTTC.

The DNA for the CDR3 is TGTGCCAGCAGTGGTGACGAGAAGCAGTACTTC. It translates to CASSGDEKQYF. The chain has TRBV2 and TRBJ2-7, with D hard to call. Germline CDR1 is SNHLY and CDR2 is FYNNEI. The CDR3 consists of 11 residues. V was clipped by 4 bases and J by 8 bases, with 9 bases between them. Drawing the rest from reference TRBV2 and TRBJ2-7, the complete variable domain is EPEVTQTPSHQVTQMGQEVILRCVPISNHLYFYWYRQILGQKVEFLVSFYNNEISEKSEIFDDQFSVERPDGSNFTLKIRSTKLEDSAMYFCASSGDEKQYFGPGTRLTVT.

The chain carries TRBV12-3 or TRBV12-4 and TRBJ1-1, with 9 bases identical to TRBD1. This CDR3 has 16 residues. The V and J ends lost 3 bases and 0 bases, in that order; junction bases with no gene match: 5. The CDR3 bases are TGTGCCAGCAGTTTTAGGACAGGGGACCTGAACACTGAAGCTTTCTTT. Protein product: CASSFRTGDLNTEAFF.

The rearrangement uses TRBV28 and TRBJ1-1; a weak D match, TRBD1 (5 bases). In germline, CDR1 is MDHEN, CDR2 SYDVKM. This CDR3 region has 15 residues. Trimming left V 1 base short and J 2 bases short, with 11 bases between. The CDR3 reads CASSLSRQGNTEAFF. CDR3 in DNA: TGTGCCAGCAGTTTATCCAGGCAGGGAAACACTGAAGCTTTCTTT.

This clonotype came up many times. V usage is TRBV20-1 and J usage is TRBJ1-1; D uncertain. This CDR3 contains 14 residues. The germline gives CDR1 DFQATT, CDR2 SNEGSKA (reference sequence). V was clipped by 1 base and J by 0 bases, with 9 bases between them. CDR3 residues: CSARVPSVNTEAFF. CDR3 coding DNA: TGCAGTGCTAGAGTCCCTTCCGTGAACACTGAAGCTTTCTTT.

The table lists this clonotype with many counts. V gene TRBV12-3 or TRBV12-4 combines with J gene TRBJ1-1; a possible D gene is TRBD1 (6 bases). The CDR3 totals 15 residues. V was trimmed by 8 bases and J by 0 bases, leaving 16 bases between them. The CDR3 loop reads CASSRGGLMNTEAFF. In DNA form, the CDR3 reads TGTGCCAGCTCCCGAGGGGGGCTCATGAACACTGAAGCTTTCTTT.

CDR3 region: CASSFLPQGSYGYTF. DNA for the CDR3: TGTGCCAGCAGTTTCCTCCCACAGGGTAGCTATGGCTACACCTTC. The chain is built from TRBV28 and TRBJ1-2, with D tentatively TRBD1 (6 bases). Germline V CDR1 and CDR2: MDHEN, SYDVKM. CDR3 length: 15 amino acids. V was pared by 3 bases and J by 4 bases, with 15 bases between.

This clonotype appeared many times. The chain joins TRBV20-1 to TRBJ2-7, with D unresolved. The germline gives CDR1 DFQATT, CDR2 SNEGSKA (reference sequence). The CDR3 has 14 amino acids. Trimming cost V 2 bases and J 2 bases, with 13 bases left between them. CDR3 region: CSARPNLSTYEQYF. The CDR3 DNA reads TGCAGTGCTAGACCCAATCTTTCGACCTACGAGCAGTACTTC.

The chain couples TRBV6-1 to TRBJ1-1; D is undetermined. The CDR3 extends over 14 amino acids. V was cut by 3 bases and J by 0 bases, with 8 bases left in between. Germline V gene lookup returns CDR1 MNHNS and CDR2 SASEGT. The CDR3 protein is CASSELHLNTEAFF. CDR3 in DNA: TGTGCCAGCAGTGAGCTACACCTGAACACTGAAGCTTTCTTT.

Ten or more counts support this clonotype. The V gene is TRBV2, the J gene TRBJ2-3, with a weak D call TRBD2 (6 bases). The length of the CDR3 is 14 residues. V lost 4 bases to trimming and J lost 0 bases, with 8 bases between them. The germline V gene encodes CDR1 SNHLY and CDR2 FYNNEI. Here the CDR3 DNA reads TGTGCCAGCAGTGGCCGGGGGAGCACAGATACGCAGTATTTT. Residues: CASSGRGSTDTQYF. Together with reference TRBV2 and TRBJ2-3, the CDR3 gives the full variable domain: EPEVTQTPSHQVTQMGQEVILRCVPISNHLYFYWYRQILGQKVEFLVSFYNNEISEKSEIFDDQFSVERPDGSNFTLKIRSTKLEDSAMYFCASSGRGSTDTQYFGPGTRLTVL.

This chain joins TRBV20-1 and TRBJ2-6; D remains ambiguous. CDR1 and CDR2 (germline): DFQATT, SNEGSKA (reference sequence). This CDR3 is 16 amino acids long. The ends were cut back, 5 bases at V and 0 bases at J, with 14 bases in the middle. CDR3 loop: CSAPPLGSSGANVLTF. CDR3 coding DNA: TGCAGTGCTCCTCCCCTTGGAAGCTCTGGGGCCAACGTCCTGACTTTC.

V usage is TRBV12-3 or TRBV12-4 and J usage is TRBJ2-7; weak D call: TRBD1 (6 bases). This CDR3 has 12 residues. The V gene lost 8 bases and the J gene lost 3 bases, with 11 bases spanning the gap. Here the CDR3 reads CASVGGFYEQYF. The CDR3 DNA reads TGTGCCAGCGTAGGGGGATTCTACGAGCAGTACTTC.

J is TRBJ1-3 and V is TRBV12-3 or TRBV12-4; a possible D gene is TRBD1 (6 bases). There are 14 residues in the CDR3. Trimming took 6 bases from V and 1 from J, leaving 10 bases between them. In DNA form, the CDR3 reads TGTGCCAGCAGGGAAGGGGGTTCTGGAAACACCATATATTTT. Translated, it gives CASREGGSGNTIYF.

This clonotype was picked up a small number of times. The DNA for the CDR3 is TGTGCCAGCATTCTCCTTGACAGTTCAGGGCCCCAGCATTTT. Protein: CASILLDSSGPQHF. The chain uses TRBV28 and TRBJ1-5, with a tentative D call TRBD1 (5 bases). Trimming cost V 7 bases and J 9 bases, with 19 bases left between them. The CDR3 runs 14 residues. CDR1 is MDHEN and CDR2 is SYDVKM in the germline V gene. Supplemented by reference TRBV28 and TRBJ1-5, the full variable domain reads DVKVTQSSRYLVKRTGEKVFLECVQDMDHENMFWYRQDPGLGLRLIYFSYDVKMKEKGDIPEGYSVSREKKERFSLILESASTNQTSMYLCASILLDSSGPQHFGDGTRLSIL.

This clonotype has just a few counts. The chain couples TRBV5-1 to TRBJ2-7, with a weak D call TRBD1 (5 bases). Per germline, CDR1 SGHRS and CDR2 YFSETQ. The CDR3 spans 13 residues. V was cut by 6 bases and J by 5 bases, with 15 bases left in between. The CDR3 protein is CASNPGHLHEQYF. Written as DNA, the CDR3 is TGCGCCAGCAACCCCGGACATCTCCACGAGCAGTACTTC. Looking up the rest from reference TRBV5-1 and TRBJ2-7 gives the full variable domain: KAGVTQTPRYLIKTRGQQVTLSCSPISGHRSVSWYQQTPGQGLQFLFEYFSETQRNKGNFPGRFSGRQFSNSRSEMNVSTLELGDSALYLCASNPGHLHEQYFGPGTRLTVT.

The chain uses TRBV4-3 and TRBJ1-3; D ambiguous. V lost 0 bases to trimming and J lost 0 bases, with 9 bases between them. The CDR3 extends over 16 amino acids. Germline CDR1 is LGHNA and CDR2 is YSLEER. CDR3 amino acids: CASSQDYVSSGNTIYF. CDR3 DNA: TGCGCCAGCAGCCAAGATTACGTGAGCTCTGGAAACACCATATATTTT.

This clonotype was seen many times. The rearrangement uses TRBV6-1 and TRBJ1-1; perhaps TRBD1 as D (5 bases). The germline V gene encodes CDR1 MNHNS and CDR2 SASEGT. V was shortened by 6 bases and J by 1 base, with 9 bases between the two germline ends. The CDR3 covers 13 residues. CDR3 in amino acids: CASSPGENTEAFF. For the CDR3, the DNA is TGTGCCAGCAGCCCGGGGGAGAACACTGAAGCTTTCTTT.

This clonotype was observed many times. The genes are TRBV6-5 and TRBJ1-2; 10 positions match TRBD1. CDR1 is MNHEY and CDR2 is SVGAGI in the germline V gene. V lost 4 bases, J lost 7 bases, and 9 bases stayed unmatched. CDR3 length: 15 residues. The CDR3 reads CASSSRDRGRIGYTF. CDR3 coding DNA: TGTGCCAGCAGTTCCCGGGACAGGGGAAGAATTGGCTACACCTTC.

This clonotype was seen only once. One base away lies a much larger clone, so this may be a sequencing read error. The rearrangement joins TRBV28 to TRBJ2-7; 7 bases align to TRBD2. This CDR3 is 15 amino acids long. The V segment lost 8 bases and the J segment 4 bases; nucleotides outside the gene matches: 14. In germline, CDR1 is MDHEN, CDR2 SYDVKM. The CDR3, as DNA: TGTGCCAGCTGGATTGGCGGGACTAAACTTTACGAGCAGTACTTC. Translated: CASWIGGTKLYEQYF.